This T cell receptor beta chain was identified in a study of cytotoxic CD8 clonotypes in ibrutinib-treated CLL. The method was immunoSEQ multiplex PCR; TCRdb's version includes in-frame clones alone and lacks a portion of them. The table shows approximately 84,000 clones, with approximately 86% occurring only once. CDR1 LNHDA and CDR2 SQIVND come from the germline V gene (reference sequence). The CDR3 loop spans 11 amino acids. V was shortened by 2 bases and J by 9 bases, with 5 bases between the two germline ends. The sequence derives from a human donor with chronic lymphocytic leukemia. This material consisted of PBMCs, taken before ibrutinib treatment. The rearrangement joins TRBV19 to TRBJ2-1; the D is unclear. In DNA form, the CDR3 reads TGTGCCAGTAGTATACTCCCTGAGCAGTTCTTC. It encodes CASSILPEQFF.